In its sample, the clone carrying this TCR beta chain was seen a few times. The study made its TCR cDNA through 5'RACE template switching. That step introduced a universal primer site along with UMIs. TCRdb itself ran the 5' RACE reads through MiXCR, one entry per CDR3 protein. The repertoire holds under 600,000 distinct CDR3 sequences, with 21% as singletons. This sample is drawn from a study of T cells after yellow fever vaccination. Study details: Fractions low in cell number were prepared with SMART-Seq v4 Ultra Low Input.

The CDR3 has 13 amino acids. Germline V gene sequence: CDR1 SQVTM, CDR2 ANQGSEA. Trimming at V came to 6 bases and at J to 1 base, leaving 5 bases not matched to a gene. This chain uses TRBV29-1 with TRBJ2-7; 8 bases are a match to TRBD1. The TCR comes from a man aged 18 to 30 who received the YFV17D yellow fever vaccine. The sequencing used PBMCs, collected roughly 23 days after the first yellow fever vaccination. Written as DNA, the CDR3 is TGCAGCGTGAGGACAGGGAATTCCTACGAGCAGTACGTC. This sequence encodes CSVRTGNSYEQYV.